Given below is one T cell receptor beta chain in context. Its specificity is not known. The CDR3 has 15 residues. CDR1 and CDR2 from the germline V gene are SGHAT and FQNNGV. Between the trimmed V and J ends, which lost 1 base and 6 bases, there was a span of 12 bases. This sample was taken from a study of cytomegalovirus exposure and HLA in healthy donors. Study-level findings and limits: In a later analysis, TCR beta V- and J-gene trimming showed a link to a missense DCLRE1C variant.

The primer mix had 60 Vbeta and 13 Jbeta primers. TCRdb keeps only in-frame clones here, not all; method: immunoSEQ multiplex PCR. The data contain 85,000 to 130,000 clones, 75% to 80% of them singletons. The sequencing sample was made of PBMCs. This sequence originates from a man in his sixties in good health and CMV-seropositive. The chain carries TRBV11-2 and TRBJ2-2; possibly TRBD1 for D (6 bases). CDR3 region: CASSLVGALPGELFF. For the CDR3, the DNA is TGTGCCAGCAGCTTAGTGGGGGCTCTACCCGGGGAGCTGTTTTTT.